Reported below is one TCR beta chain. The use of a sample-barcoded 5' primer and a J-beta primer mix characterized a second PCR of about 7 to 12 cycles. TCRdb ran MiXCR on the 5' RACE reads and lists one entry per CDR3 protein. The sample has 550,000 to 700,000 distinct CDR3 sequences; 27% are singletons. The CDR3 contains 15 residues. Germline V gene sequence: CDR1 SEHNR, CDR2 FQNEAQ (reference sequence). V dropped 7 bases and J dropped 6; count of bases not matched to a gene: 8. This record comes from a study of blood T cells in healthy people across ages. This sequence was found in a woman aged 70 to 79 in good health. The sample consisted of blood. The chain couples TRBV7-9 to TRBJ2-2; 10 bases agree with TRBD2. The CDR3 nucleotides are TGTGCCAGCACCACTCTCGGGACTAGCGCCGGGGAGCTGTTTTTT. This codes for CASTTLGTSAGELFF.